One sample yielded the 14 T cell receptor beta chains listed below, sequenced in a study of T cell changes during pregnancy in multiple sclerosis. Measured with immunoSEQ multiplex PCR; TCRdb has only the in-frame clones, and not every one. The data show tens of thousands of clones, 90% seen once. The sequences come from CD4+ T cells from peripheral blood mononuclear cells, collected in the second trimester of pregnancy. These receptor sequences come from a female donor with multiple sclerosis, enrolled in a pregnancy study.

The chain recombines TRBV30 with TRBJ1-6; 7 nucleotides align to TRBD1. Germline trimming cut 7 bases from V and 6 bases from J; bases unmatched to any gene: 12. CDR1 GTSNPN and CDR2 SVGIG come from the germline V gene (reference sequence). CDR3 length: 15 amino acids. CDR3 region: CASTDGGGFNSPLHF. CDR3 coding DNA: TGTGCCTCTACTGACGGAGGGGGCTTTAATTCACCCCTCCACTTT.

This clone was detected only once. The chain recombines TRBV5-1 with TRBJ1-1, with D hard to call. Trimming stripped 0 bases from V and 1 base from J, with 4 bases between. CDR1 SGHRS and CDR2 YFSETQ come from the germline V gene. This CDR3 has 13 amino acids. This CDR3 reads CASSLAGNTEAFF. The DNA of the CDR3 is TGCGCCAGCAGCTTGGCAGGGAACACTGAAGCTTTCTTT.

The gene calls are TRBV10-1 and TRBJ1-2, with 7 bases identical to TRBD1. The CDR3 is 13 residues long. V was clipped by 2 bases and J by 6 bases; unmatched bases: 3. Germline CDR1 reads WNHNN; CDR2 reads SYGVQD (reference sequence). Here the CDR3 DNA reads TGCGCCAGCAGTGAGGCAGGGGGGAATGGCTACACCTTC. Protein: CASSEAGGNGYTF.

The chain couples TRBV7-2 to TRBJ2-5; D perhaps matches TRBD2 (5 bases). Germline V gives CDR1 SGHTA, CDR2 FQGNSA. Trimming took 3 bases from V and 4 from J, leaving 9 bases between them. This CDR3 has 13 residues. The CDR3 here is CASSLLGRETQYF. CDR3 in DNA: TGTGCCAGCAGCTTGTTAGGGAGAGAGACCCAGTACTTC.

This sequence joins TRBV29-1 and TRBJ2-2; D unclear. Germline CDR1 and CDR2: SQVTM and ANQGSEA. This CDR3 is 12 amino acids long. Trimming left V 7 bases short and J 2 bases short, with 8 bases between. Here the CDR3 reads CSGSLNTGELFF. The CDR3, as DNA: TGCAGCGGATCACTAAACACCGGGGAGCTGTTTTTT.

The rearrangement joins TRBV19 to TRBJ2-2; weak D call: TRBD1 (6 bases). The CDR3 runs 15 residues. Trimming pared 7 bases from V and 4 bases from J, leaving 16 bases between. The germline V gene encodes CDR1 LNHDA and CDR2 SQIVND (reference sequence). The CDR3 nucleotides are TGTGCCAGTAAAAAAACAGGGTTCTTCACCGGGGAGCTGTTTTTT. Its protein is CASKKTGFFTGELFF.

This chain links TRBV7-2 with TRBJ2-5, with D maybe TRBD2 (5 bases). Germline lookup yields CDR1 SGHTA and CDR2 FQGNSA. V lost 0 bases and J lost 5, with 19 bases in between. This CDR3 is built from 17 residues. The CDR3 DNA reads TGTGCCAGCAGCTTAGCGCTAGTCCCCGTGGGCGGGGAGACCCAGTACTTC. Residues: CASSLALVPVGGETQYF.

V gene TRBV5-6 combines with J gene TRBJ1-2, with 9 nucleotides matching TRBD1. V lost 3 bases and J lost 6; bases outside the gene matches: 3. From germline, CDR1 is SGHDT and CDR2 YYEEEE. The CDR3 runs 13 residues. The CDR3 loop is CASSWDRVHGYTF. The CDR3 nucleotides read TGTGCCAGCAGCTGGGACAGGGTGCATGGCTACACCTTC.

The rearrangement links TRBV18 to TRBJ1-2; tentative D call: TRBD1 (5 bases). The CDR3 runs 16 residues. From germline, CDR1 is KGHSH and CDR2 LQKENI. V lost 5 bases, J lost 3 bases, and 19 bases lay in between. CDR3 region: CASSEGTGGFDYGYTF. The CDR3 nucleotides are TGTGCCAGCTCAGAAGGGACGGGAGGATTTGACTATGGCTACACCTTC.

The DNA for the CDR3 is TGTGCCAGCTCACCTGGACAGGGGGACACCGGGGAGCTGTTTTTT. This encodes CASSPGQGDTGELFF. The chain combines TRBV18 with TRBJ2-2, with TRBD1 identical over 10 bases. The junction had 1 base not matched to a gene; V was cut back by 3 bases and J by 3 bases. The CDR3 sequence is 15 residues long. CDR1 is KGHSH, CDR2 LQKENI, per germline.

This chain joins TRBV19 and TRBJ1-2; no definite D call. V gave up 0 bases and J gave up 4 bases, with 9 bases separating them. Germline CDR1 and CDR2: LNHDA and SQIVND (reference sequence). This CDR3 is built from 14 residues. CDR3 protein: CASSIDPGGYGYTF. The CDR3 bases are TGTGCCAGTAGTATAGATCCCGGTGGCTATGGCTACACCTTC. Drawing the rest from reference TRBV19 and TRBJ1-2, the complete variable domain is DGGITQSPKYLFRKEGQNVTLSCEQNLNHDAMYWYRQDPGQGLRLIYYSQIVNDFQKGDIAEGYSVSREKKESFPLTVTSAQKNPTAFYLCASSIDPGGYGYTFGSGTRLTVV.

The V gene is TRBV5-1, the J gene TRBJ1-2, with D possibly being TRBD1 (5 bases). V was shortened by 0 bases and J by 8 bases, with 14 bases between the two germline ends. The CDR3 sequence is 14 residues long. The germline V gene encodes CDR1 SGHRS and CDR2 YFSETQ. Here the CDR3 reads CASSLDGQSEGYTF. DNA of the CDR3: TGCGCCAGCAGCTTGGATGGACAATCGGAGGGCTACACCTTC.

V usage is TRBV7-7 and J usage is TRBJ2-1; 10 bases align to TRBD1. After removal of 1 base from V and 4 bases from J, the junction contained 1 base not matched to a gene. The CDR3 length is 15 residues. In germline, CDR1 is SSHAT, CDR2 FNYEAQ (reference sequence). The CDR3 here is CASSLGQGAYNEQFF. Written as DNA, the CDR3 is TGTGCCAGCAGCTTAGGACAGGGGGCATACAATGAGCAGTTCTTC.

V usage is TRBV7-9 and J usage is TRBJ1-1, with 9 bases that match TRBD1. The junction had 5 bases not matched to a gene; V was cut back by 1 base and J by 5 bases. Germline CDR1 reads SEHNR; CDR2 reads FQNEAQ (reference sequence). The CDR3 totals 15 residues. The CDR3 bases are TGTGCCAGCAGCTTAGGGACAGGGGTTGCGACTGAAGCTTTCTTT. This sequence encodes CASSLGTGVATEAFF.